Listed below are T cell receptor beta chains from one sample, sequenced in a study of T cell changes during pregnancy in multiple sclerosis. Measured with immunoSEQ multiplex PCR; TCRdb has only the in-frame clones, and not every one. The table has 45,000 to 50,000 clones, about 90% seen once. Material: CD4+ T cells from peripheral blood mononuclear cells, obtained in the second trimester of pregnancy. The receptor set was obtained from a female donor in good health, enrolled as a control in a pregnancy study. The CDR3 runs from the conserved cysteine through the conserved F or W.

v_call cdr3_aa
TRBV6-1 CASRDPFRDNTEAFF
TRBV11-3 CASSFQAGMNYEQYF
TRBV19 CASTPSGLPNNEQFF
TRBV7-8 CASSLTGTEYF
TRBV5-6 CASSTTGTSGDKKFF
TRBV10-3 CAISELGATISTDTQYF
TRBV7-2 CASSVGLSNGETQYF
TRBV5-1 CASSLGGGRETQYF
TRBV9 CASSESTGTDTQYF
TRBV5-4 CASSATLSSYEQYF
TRBV7-2 CASSLGSRGSEAFF
TRBV7-2 CASSDPRGRLSYEQYF
TRBV5-4 CASSLDSMQYF
TRBV7-2 CASSLTGGIGEEKLFF
TRBV6-5 CASTPGTGGYEQYF
TRBV11-2 CASSLGGNRDTQYF
TRBV19 CASSIVPGGYTF
TRBV19 CASSIDRNSNQPQHF
TRBV19 CASSLRSSGNTIYF
TRBV9 CASSVGLNQPQHF
TRBV5-1 CASSDAGSRGYTF
TRBV5-1 CASSLGQTNTEAFF
TRBV6-5 CASSYATGGSSPLHF
TRBV4-3 CASSQDNRGAGELFF
TRBV4-3 CASSQGLEARYEQYF
TRBV2 CASSPAGQGGYGYTF
TRBV2 CASSEVADQYF
TRBV18 CASSPTRNYGYTF
TRBV19 CASSIAKGGTEAFF
TRBV7-9 CASSLDGAGALNQPQHF
TRBV10-3 CAIRDIPSTDTQYF
TRBV10-3 CAITPTGDSYEQYF
TRBV2 CASSLAGGYDTQYF
TRBV13 CASNRAAQETQYF
TRBV19 CASSIYRENTEAFF
TRBV6-1 CASTHRDRGGTEAFF
TRBV10-3 CAISESRDQPQHF
TRBV29-1 CSVSLSGANVLTF
TRBV7-2 CASSRNGGGDNEQFF
TRBV28 CASSPLSRGLQHF
TRBV11-3 CASSPRQGAYNEQFF
TRBV9 CASSRGGFGELFF
TRBV30 CAWSLTGGIYGYTF
TRBV21-1 CASSKFPLDRGWGNQPQHF
TRBV27 CASRRTATNEKLFF
TRBV6-6 CASSQSGGGGDTQYF
TRBV11-2 CASSTNIYEQYF
TRBV19 CASSIDGGSSYNEQFF
TRBV7-2 CASSLRPGNEKLFF
TRBV4-3 CASSQGRWNTEAFF
TRBV7-2 CASSRLGASSYEQYF
TRBV5-4 CASSLFARQDILYEQYF
TRBV4-2 CASSLSDSRQETQYF
TRBV25-1 CASSEGGGYEQYF
TRBV19 CASSMGQGGNQPQHF
TRBV7-9 CASQGDNQPQHF
TRBV18 CASSPQSGGLSGNTIYF
TRBV7-8 CASSLGLGVTGELFF
TRBV18 CASSQGGYGYTF